The 26 T cell receptor beta chains in this list originate from one sample, sequenced in a study of memory CD4+ T cells and cytomegalovirus serostatus. The method was immunoSEQ multiplex PCR; TCRdb's version includes in-frame clones alone and lacks a portion of them. Of roughly 53,000 clones in the sample, just over 75% are singletons; the top ten hold around 1.6%. The sort gate was single viable CD3+CD4+CD8-CD45RO+ cells for memory CD4+ T cells. Sample: memory CD4+ T cells from blood. The origin of the receptors is an adult in good health and CMV-seronegative.

The chain is built from TRBV4-3 and TRBJ1-2; D may be TRBD1 (6 bases). Trimming pared 3 bases from V and 0 bases from J, leaving 11 bases between. Germline V gene sequence: CDR1 LGHNA, CDR2 YSLEER. There are 15 residues in the CDR3. The CDR3 spells CASSQDRIANYGYTF. In nucleotides, the CDR3 is TGCGCCAGCAGCCAGGACAGAATTGCTAACTATGGCTACACCTTC.

The J gene is TRBJ2-7, the V gene TRBV5-4; 7 positions agree with TRBD1. The junction had 6 bases not matched to a gene; V was cut back by 4 bases and J by 5 bases. The length of the CDR3 is 13 residues. Germline V lookup: CDR1 SGHNT, CDR2 YYREEE (reference sequence). CDR3 nucleotides: TGTGCCAGCAGCCGGACAGGAACGGACGAGCAGTACTTC. The encoded protein is CASSRTGTDEQYF.

A few counts support this clone. The chain employs TRBV21-1 and TRBJ2-5. TRBV21-1 is labeled a pseudogene. The CDR3 sequence is 13 residues long. CDR3 bases: TGTGCCAGCAGCAAAACCAAACAAGAGACCCAGTACTTC. It codes for CASSKTKQETQYF.

The rearrangement uses TRBV5-6 and TRBJ1-3; D unclear. Germline V gene sequence: CDR1 SGHDT, CDR2 YYEEEE. The CDR3 runs to 13 residues. The V end lost 5 bases, the J end lost 2 bases, and 8 bases lay between the germline ends. The CDR3 DNA is TGTGCCAGCAGGTCCAGACCTGGAAACACCATATATTTT. Protein sequence: CASRSRPGNTIYF.

The chain links TRBV4-2 to TRBJ2-1; 10 bases are a match to TRBD2. The CDR3 contains 17 residues. Trimming cost V 2 bases and J 4 bases; bases outside gene matches: 8. Germline lookup yields CDR1 LGHNA and CDR2 YNFKEQ. CDR3 DNA: TGTGCCAGCAGCCAAAGCCTCCAGCGGGGGGGGTACAATGAGCAGTTCTTC. Translating it yields CASSQSLQRGGYNEQFF.

About this clone itself: An end of the junction differs from the germline gene, which may be a read error. This chain's CDR3 is CASNLGTGVRTDTQYF. The CDR3 DNA reads TGTGCCAGCAACTTAGGGACAGGGGTTCGGACAGATACGCAGTATTTT. The J gene is TRBJ2-3, the V gene TRBV7-9, with 10 bases fitting TRBD1. The CDR3 runs 16 residues. From germline, CDR1 is SEHNR and CDR2 FQNEAQ (reference sequence).

The V and J genes are TRBV7-2 and TRBJ2-7; a possible D gene is TRBD2 (6 bases). This CDR3 has 14 amino acids. Trimming shortened V by 3 bases and J by 6 bases, and 15 bases separated the two germline ends. From germline, CDR1 is SGHTA and CDR2 FQGNSA. The CDR3 here is CASSFGLPSSEQYF. The CDR3 bases are TGTGCCAGCAGCTTCGGACTACCTTCAAGCGAGCAGTACTTC.

By its share, this clone is medium-sized. The rearrangement links TRBV7-2 to TRBJ1-3; unclear D gene. This CDR3 is built from 16 residues. Germline lookup yields CDR1 SGHTA and CDR2 FQGNSA. V shed 6 bases and J shed 4 bases, with 19 bases lying between them. CDR3: CASRSFPWSKGNTIYF. The CDR3 nucleotides are TGTGCCAGCAGATCGTTTCCCTGGAGTAAGGGAAACACCATATATTTT.

This clone was counted a single time. The genes are TRBV5-6 and TRBJ2-4; a possible D gene is TRBD1 (5 bases). V was cut by 3 bases and J by 0 bases, with 13 bases left in between. There are 16 residues in the CDR3. From germline, CDR1 is SGHDT and CDR2 YYEEEE. The CDR3: CASSWGLPGAKNIQYF. CDR3 DNA sequence: TGTGCCAGCAGCTGGGGCCTCCCGGGAGCCAAAAACATTCAGTACTTC.

V and J are TRBV28 and TRBJ1-2; D not certain. The germline CDR1 and CDR2 sequences are MDHEN and SYDVKM. This CDR3 spans 11 amino acids. Trimming stripped 5 bases from V and 7 bases from J, with 8 bases between. The CDR3 here is CASSLGLGYTF. The CDR3 DNA is TGTGCCAGCAGTCTCGGGCTTGGCTACACCTTC.

The chain employs TRBV19 and TRBJ1-3; D gene uncertain. Trimming left V 3 bases short and J 3 bases short, with 18 bases between. CDR3 size: 17 residues. The germline V gene encodes CDR1 LNHDA and CDR2 SQIVND (reference sequence). CDR3 in DNA: TGTGCCAGTAGTATCTCTGGGAGACCCCCCCTTGGAAACACCATATATTTT. This sequence encodes CASSISGRPPLGNTIYF.

The V call is TRBV5-1, the J call TRBJ2-7, with D uncertain. The V gene lost 0 bases and the J gene lost 3 bases, with 7 bases spanning the gap. The CDR3 runs 13 residues. Looked up from germline, CDR1 is SGHRS and CDR2 is YFSETQ. CDR3 nucleotides: TGCGCCAGCAGCTTGGACCTGGGCTACGAGCAGTACTTC. This codes for CASSLDLGYEQYF.

The J gene is TRBJ1-2, the V gene TRBV5-1; TRBD1 agrees at 9 bases. J was trimmed by 5 bases and V by 4 bases; bases with no gene match: 12. This CDR3 has 16 amino acids. In germline, CDR1 is SGHRS, CDR2 YFSETQ. The CDR3 region is CASSRETGGAGYGYTF. The CDR3 DNA is TGCGCCAGCAGCCGAGAAACAGGGGGCGCTGGGTATGGCTACACCTTC.

The gene calls are TRBV5-1 and TRBJ1-4, with a weak D call TRBD1 (5 bases). Deletions cut 4 bases from V and 7 bases from J, with 14 bases between. This CDR3 comprises 14 residues. Germline CDR1 reads SGHRS; CDR2 reads YFSETQ. The CDR3 nucleotides are TGCGCCAGCAGCCCTCGGGGGGGGATTGAAAAACTGTTTTTT. Its protein is CASSPRGGIEKLFF. The variable domain in full, with the rest retrieved from reference TRBV5-1 and TRBJ1-4, is KAGVTQTPRYLIKTRGQQVTLSCSPISGHRSVSWYQQTPGQGLQFLFEYFSETQRNKGNFPGRFSGRQFSNSRSEMNVSTLELGDSALYLCASSPRGGIEKLFFGSGTQLSVL.

As regards this clone: Other DNA sequences within the sample encode an identical CDR3. The rearrangement links TRBV7-2 to TRBJ2-1; 12 bases are shared with TRBD2. The CDR3 loop spans 16 amino acids. Looked up from germline, CDR1 is SGHTA and CDR2 is FQGNSA. After removal of 0 bases from V and 8 bases from J, the junction contained 5 bases not matched to a gene. This chain's CDR3 is CASSLAASGGAHEQFF. The CDR3 nucleotides are TGTGCCAGCAGCTTAGCAGCTAGCGGGGGGGCTCATGAGCAGTTCTTC.

Only one count was recorded for this clone. V gene TRBV2 combines with J gene TRBJ2-5, with D perhaps TRBD2 (6 bases). V was shortened by 10 bases and J by 5 bases, with 17 bases between the two germline ends. The CDR3 consists of 13 residues. The V gene's germline CDR1 is SNHLY and CDR2 FYNNEI. The CDR3 DNA follows: TGTGCCACCCAGTTAGGGACTTTGGAGACCCAGTACTTC. Its protein product is CATQLGTLETQYF.

As DNA, the CDR3 is TGTGCCAGCAGTGTGCGGCAAACCTACGAGCAGTACTTC. Its translation: CASSVRQTYEQYF. This rearrangement joins TRBV2 to TRBJ2-5; D is ambiguous. The assigned J gene may be wrong: the sequence end matches TRBJ2-7 better. Germline lookup yields CDR1 SNHLY and CDR2 FYNNEI. The CDR3 has 13 residues.

This clone was seen a single time. This rearrangement joins TRBV2 to TRBJ2-1; D is uncertain. V lost 0 bases and J lost 2, with 11 bases in between. CDR1 is SNHLY and CDR2 is FYNNEI in the germline V gene. The CDR3 contains 16 residues. CDR3 amino acids: CASSEALVTAYNEQFF. CDR3 sequence (DNA): TGTGCCAGCAGTGAAGCGCTTGTTACGGCCTACAATGAGCAGTTCTTC.

This sequence joins TRBV7-9 and TRBJ1-1; unclear D gene. The V gene lost 2 bases and the J gene lost 5 bases, with 9 bases spanning the gap. CDR1 SEHNR and CDR2 FQNEAQ come from the germline V gene (reference sequence). CDR3 length: 13 amino acids. The CDR3 reads CASSLSRGTEAFF. The CDR3, as DNA: TGTGCCAGCAGCTTAAGTCGCGGGACTGAAGCTTTCTTT.

This rearrangement joins TRBV6-1 to TRBJ2-7; 12 bases line up with TRBD1. V lost 4 bases, J lost 6 bases, and 4 bases stayed unmatched. Looked up from germline, CDR1 is MNHNS and CDR2 is SASEGT. This CDR3 comprises 14 residues. DNA for the CDR3: TGTGCCAGCAGTGTCCGGGACAGGGGGCGCGAGCAGTACTTC. This sequence encodes CASSVRDRGREQYF.

This chain links TRBV11-2 with TRBJ1-2; no clear D. CDR1 and CDR2 (germline): SGHAT, FQNNGV. Trimming removed 1 base from V and 6 bases from J, with 6 bases in between. The CDR3 is 12 residues long. CDR3 region: CASSLGGNGYTF. CDR3 sequence (DNA): TGTGCCAGCAGCTTAGGAGGGAATGGCTACACCTTC. Combining the CDR3 with reference TRBV11-2 and TRBJ1-2 gives the whole variable domain EAGVAQSPRYKIIEKRQSVAFWCNPISGHATLYWYQQILGQGPKLLIQFQNNGVVDDSQLPKDRFSAERLKGVDSTLKIQPAKLEDSAVYLCASSLGGNGYTFGSGTRLTVV.

The table lists this clone with a count of one. V and J are TRBV5-1 and TRBJ2-5, with 7 bases fitting TRBD2. CDR1 and CDR2 from the germline V gene are SGHRS and YFSETQ. J lost 4 bases, V lost 0 bases, and 9 bases had no gene match. The CDR3 has 16 amino acids. CDR3 coding DNA: TGCGCCAGCAGCTTGGGTCGGGAGGCCTTAAGAGAGACCCAGTACTTC. Translated, it gives CASSLGREALRETQYF.

The chain uses TRBV28 and TRBJ2-7; TRBD2 matches at 7 bases. V was clipped by 2 bases and J by 1 base; unmatched bases: 5. Germline V gives CDR1 MDHEN, CDR2 SYDVKM. The CDR3 is 15 amino acids. Written as DNA, the CDR3 is TGTGCCAGCAGTTTAGCGGGAGAACGGTCCTACGAGCAGTACTTC. This codes for CASSLAGERSYEQYF.

By its share, this clone is medium-sized (0.01 to 0.1%). The chain combines TRBV4-2 with TRBJ2-7, with TRBD1 matching over 7 bases. The CDR3 is 14 amino acids. Germline V gene sequence: CDR1 LGHNA, CDR2 YNFKEQ. The trim removed 1 base at V and 2 bases at J, leaving 2 bases unmatched. The CDR3: CASSQGQGTYEQYF. DNA for the CDR3: TGTGCCAGCAGCCAAGGACAGGGCACCTACGAGCAGTACTTC.

The chain combines TRBV28 with TRBJ1-2; D is unresolved. Germline assignment: CDR1 MDHEN and CDR2 SYDVKM. V lost 8 bases and J 2 bases, leaving 9 bases between the germline ends. The CDR3 totals 12 residues. CDR3 nucleotide sequence: TGTGCCAGCGATACACAGAACTATGGCTACACCTTC. Encoded protein: CASDTQNYGYTF.

The CDR3 here is CASSKVASSYEQYF. The CDR3, as DNA: TGTGCCAGCAGTAAAGTCGCCAGCTCCTACGAGCAGTACTTC. This chain uses TRBV25-1 with TRBJ2-7, with D unclear. Germline V gene lookup returns CDR1 MGHDK and CDR2 SYGVNS. V was cut by 5 bases and J by 0 bases, with 11 bases left in between. The CDR3 sequence is 14 residues long.